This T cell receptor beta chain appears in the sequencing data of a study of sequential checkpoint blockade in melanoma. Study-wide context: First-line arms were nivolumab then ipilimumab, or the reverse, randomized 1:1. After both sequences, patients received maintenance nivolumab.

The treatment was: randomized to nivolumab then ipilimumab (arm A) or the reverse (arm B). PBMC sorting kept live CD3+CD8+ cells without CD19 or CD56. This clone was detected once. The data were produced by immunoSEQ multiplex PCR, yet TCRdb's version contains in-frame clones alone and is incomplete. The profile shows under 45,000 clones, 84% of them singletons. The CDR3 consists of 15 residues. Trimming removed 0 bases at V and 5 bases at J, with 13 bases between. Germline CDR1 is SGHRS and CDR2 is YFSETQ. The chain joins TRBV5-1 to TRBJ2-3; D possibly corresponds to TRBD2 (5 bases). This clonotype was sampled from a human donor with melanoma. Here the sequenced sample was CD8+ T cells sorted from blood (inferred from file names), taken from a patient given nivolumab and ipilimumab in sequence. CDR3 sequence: CASSLVRGREDTQYF. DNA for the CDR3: TGCGCCAGCAGCTTGGTGCGCGGGCGCGAAGATACGCAGTATTTT.